This is a list of T cell receptor beta chains from one sample in a study of cytomegalovirus exposure and HLA in healthy donors. Libraries were prepared by immunoSEQ multiplex PCR; TCRdb keeps only in-frame clonotypes and omits some of them. This table has under 200,000 clones, around 77% appearing once. Sequenced sample: PBMCs. The receptors stem from a man in his sixties in good health and CMV-seronegative. The CDR3 runs from the conserved cysteine through the conserved F or W. A D gene is named only where the DNA matches it firmly. The size field is filled for only some rows; it gives once, few, many or a size class.

j_call: TRBJ2-3
cdr3_length: 16
d_call: TRBD2
v_call: TRBV13
clone_size: few
cdr3_aa: CASSRTGLAGVDTQYF
cdr3_nt: TGTGCCAGCAGCCGTACGGGACTAGCGGGGGTAGATACGCAGTATTTT

j_call: TRBJ2-7
cdr3_length: 15
d_call: TRBD1
v_call: TRBV15
clone_size: -
cdr3_aa: CATSRGGQDHYEQYF
cdr3_nt: TGTGCCACCAGCAGAGGGGGACAGGACCACTACGAGCAGTACTTC

j_call: TRBJ1-2
cdr3_length: 14
d_call: TRBD1
v_call: TRBV5-4
clone_size: few
cdr3_aa: CASRYGTGGYGYTF
cdr3_nt: TGTGCCAGCAGGTACGGGACAGGGGGATATGGCTACACCTTC

j_call: TRBJ2-7
cdr3_length: 11
d_call: -
v_call: TRBV29-1
clone_size: -
cdr3_aa: CSVDVGSEQYF
cdr3_nt: TGCAGCGTTGACGTCGGGAGTGAGCAGTACTTC

j_call: TRBJ1-5
cdr3_length: 14
d_call: TRBD1
v_call: TRBV7-8
clone_size: -
cdr3_aa: CASSFTGEGQPQHF
cdr3_nt: TGTGCCAGCAGCTTCACAGGGGAAGGTCAGCCCCAGCATTTT

j_call: TRBJ2-3
cdr3_length: 15
d_call: TRBD1
v_call: TRBV15
clone_size: -
cdr3_aa: CATSIGTGGTDTQYF
cdr3_nt: TGTGCCACCAGCATAGGGACAGGGGGCACAGATACGCAGTATTTT

j_call: TRBJ2-1
cdr3_length: 16
d_call: -
v_call: TRBV9
clone_size: once
cdr3_aa: CASSPGVWSRENEQFF
cdr3_nt: TGTGCCAGCAGCCCAGGGGTGTGGAGCAGGGAAAATGAGCAGTTCTTC

j_call: TRBJ2-7
cdr3_length: 13
d_call: -
v_call: TRBV7-8
clone_size: -
cdr3_aa: CASSLGAFYEQYF
cdr3_nt: TGTGCCAGCAGCTTAGGGGCCTTTTACGAGCAGTACTTC

j_call: TRBJ2-3
cdr3_length: 12
d_call: -
v_call: TRBV28
clone_size: -
cdr3_aa: CASSLGANTQYF
cdr3_nt: TGTGCCAGCAGTTTAGGGGCGAATACGCAGTATTTT

j_call: TRBJ2-3
cdr3_length: 14
d_call: TRBD1
v_call: TRBV6-1
clone_size: -
cdr3_aa: CAIATGASTDTQYF
cdr3_nt: TGTGCCATCGCGACAGGGGCCAGCACAGATACGCAGTATTTT

j_call: TRBJ2-2
cdr3_length: 16
d_call: -
v_call: TRBV18
clone_size: -
cdr3_aa: CASSPLGASNTGELFF
cdr3_nt: TGTGCCAGCTCACCACTAGGGGCCTCGAACACCGGGGAGCTGTTTTTT

j_call: TRBJ2-7
cdr3_length: 12
d_call: -
v_call: TRBV2
clone_size: -
cdr3_aa: CAGSGGVHEQYF
cdr3_nt: TGTGCCGGATCAGGAGGGGTCCACGAGCAGTACTTC

j_call: TRBJ1-1
cdr3_length: 13
d_call: -
v_call: TRBV9
clone_size: -
cdr3_aa: CASSVGPNTEAFF
cdr3_nt: TGTGCCAGCAGCGTAGGGCCGAACACTGAAGCTTTCTTT

j_call: TRBJ2-5
cdr3_length: 13
d_call: -
v_call: TRBV6-4
clone_size: -
cdr3_aa: CASSDRPGEAQYF
cdr3_nt: TGTGCCAGCAGTGACCGTCCGGGGGAGGCCCAGTACTTC

j_call: TRBJ1-5
cdr3_length: 13
d_call: -
v_call: TRBV29-1
clone_size: few
cdr3_aa: CSVVVEGYQPQHF
cdr3_nt: TGCAGCGTTGTAGTTGAGGGATATCAGCCCCAGCATTTT

j_call: TRBJ2-7
cdr3_length: 15
d_call: TRBD1
v_call: TRBV6-6
clone_size: -
cdr3_aa: CASSYSIRGLYEQYF
cdr3_nt: TGTGCCAGCAGTTACTCGATCAGGGGGCTCTACGAGCAGTACTTC

j_call: TRBJ2-3
cdr3_length: 14
d_call: -
v_call: TRBV19
clone_size: -
cdr3_aa: CASQPDRTTDTQYF
cdr3_nt: TGTGCCAGTCAGCCGGACAGAACCACAGATACGCAGTATTTT

j_call: TRBJ2-1
cdr3_length: 11
d_call: -
v_call: TRBV7-2
clone_size: -
cdr3_aa: CASSTGTPQFF
cdr3_nt: TGTGCCAGCAGCACAGGGACACCGCAGTTCTTC

j_call: TRBJ2-7
cdr3_length: 14
d_call: -
v_call: TRBV4-3
clone_size: -
cdr3_aa: CASSQDPSSYEQYF
cdr3_nt: TGCGCCAGCAGCCAAGACCCGAGCTCCTACGAGCAGTACTTC

j_call: TRBJ2-2
cdr3_length: 14
d_call: -
v_call: TRBV7-9
clone_size: -
cdr3_aa: CAILTRPNTGELFF
cdr3_nt: TGTGCCATCCTCACTAGACCGAACACCGGGGAGCTGTTTTTT

j_call: TRBJ1-2
cdr3_length: 13
d_call: TRBD1
v_call: TRBV10-1
clone_size: -
cdr3_aa: CARQRDSYYGYTF
cdr3_nt: TGCGCCAGGCAAAGGGACAGCTACTATGGCTACACCTTC

j_call: TRBJ2-7
cdr3_length: 13
d_call: TRBD1
v_call: TRBV6-1
clone_size: few
cdr3_aa: CASSTDRGYEQYF
cdr3_nt: TGTGCCAGCAGTACCGACAGGGGGTACGAGCAGTACTTC

j_call: TRBJ2-2
cdr3_length: 16
d_call: TRBD2
v_call: TRBV19
clone_size: -
cdr3_aa: CASTPGLAGVIGELFF
cdr3_nt: TGTGCCAGTACCCCAGGACTAGCGGGAGTCATCGGGGAGCTGTTTTTT

j_call: TRBJ2-2
cdr3_length: 15
d_call: -
v_call: TRBV7-9
clone_size: -
cdr3_aa: CASSLGGLNTGELFF
cdr3_nt: TGTGCCAGCAGCCTAGGCGGCCTGAACACCGGGGAGCTGTTTTTT

j_call: TRBJ2-3
cdr3_length: 12
d_call: TRBD1
v_call: TRBV29-1
clone_size: -
cdr3_aa: CSAGQDEDTQYF
cdr3_nt: TGCAGCGCGGGACAGGACGAGGATACGCAGTATTTT

j_call: TRBJ2-7
cdr3_length: 16
d_call: TRBD2
v_call: TRBV9
clone_size: -
cdr3_aa: CASSVGKDSGIYEQYF
cdr3_nt: TGTGCCAGCAGCGTAGGGAAGGATAGCGGGATCTACGAGCAGTACTTC

j_call: TRBJ1-6
cdr3_length: 15
d_call: -
v_call: TRBV11-2
clone_size: -
cdr3_aa: CASSFGQTPTTPLHF
cdr3_nt: TGTGCCAGCAGCTTTGGACAGACGCCAACTACACCCCTCCACTTT

j_call: TRBJ2-5
cdr3_length: 14
d_call: TRBD1
v_call: TRBV19
clone_size: -
cdr3_aa: CASSVDRVQETQYF
cdr3_nt: TGTGCCAGTAGTGTTGACAGGGTACAAGAGACCCAGTACTTC

j_call: TRBJ2-7
cdr3_length: 13
d_call: TRBD1
v_call: TRBV30
clone_size: -
cdr3_aa: CAWRRQGAREQYF
cdr3_nt: TGTGCCTGGAGGCGGCAGGGGGCGCGAGAGCAGTACTTC

j_call: TRBJ1-1
cdr3_length: 13
d_call: -
v_call: TRBV27
clone_size: few
cdr3_aa: CASSFYGGAMAFF
cdr3_nt: TGTGCCAGCAGTTTTTATGGTGGGGCAATGGCTTTCTTT

j_call: TRBJ2-1
cdr3_length: 14
d_call: TRBD2
v_call: TRBV27
clone_size: -
cdr3_aa: CASSLAGGFNEQFF
cdr3_nt: TGTGCCAGCAGTTTAGCGGGGGGGTTCAATGAGCAGTTCTTC

j_call: TRBJ2-7
cdr3_length: 13
d_call: -
v_call: TRBV7-2
clone_size: few
cdr3_aa: CASSLTADYEQYF
cdr3_nt: TGTGCCAGCAGCCTGACAGCAGACTACGAGCAGTACTTC

j_call: TRBJ1-2
cdr3_length: 17
d_call: TRBD1
v_call: TRBV18
clone_size: -
cdr3_aa: CASSPLGQGAEFYGYTF
cdr3_nt: TGTGCCAGCTCACCTCTGGGACAGGGGGCCGAGTTCTACGGCTACACCTTC

j_call: TRBJ1-2
cdr3_length: 14
d_call: -
v_call: TRBV30
clone_size: few
cdr3_aa: CAWSVRQGTYGYTF
cdr3_nt: TGTGCCTGGAGTGTACGGCAGGGGACCTATGGCTACACCTTC

j_call: TRBJ2-3
cdr3_length: 15
d_call: TRBD2
v_call: TRBV28
clone_size: -
cdr3_aa: CASSSISGRTDTQYF
cdr3_nt: TGTGCCAGCAGTTCCATTAGCGGGAGGACAGATACGCAGTATTTT

j_call: TRBJ1-4
cdr3_length: 15
d_call: TRBD1
v_call: TRBV27
clone_size: -
cdr3_aa: CASREVGHRGEKLFF
cdr3_nt: TGTGCCAGCAGAGAAGTGGGCCACAGGGGAGAAAAACTGTTTTTT

j_call: TRBJ2-7
cdr3_length: 14
d_call: TRBD1
v_call: TRBV6-5
clone_size: few
cdr3_aa: CASSRWTGHYEQYF
cdr3_nt: TGTGCCAGCAGTCGTTGGACAGGTCATTACGAGCAGTACTTC

j_call: TRBJ2-7
cdr3_length: 15
d_call: TRBD1
v_call: TRBV29-1
clone_size: -
cdr3_aa: CSVGADRGAVYEQYF
cdr3_nt: TGCAGCGTTGGGGCAGACAGGGGCGCTGTCTACGAGCAGTACTTC

j_call: TRBJ1-2
cdr3_length: 14
d_call: -
v_call: TRBV5-4
clone_size: -
cdr3_aa: CASSLWSGAGGYTF
cdr3_nt: TGTGCCAGCAGCTTGTGGTCAGGGGCTGGTGGCTACACCTTC

j_call: TRBJ2-1
cdr3_length: 16
d_call: TRBD1
v_call: TRBV18
clone_size: -
cdr3_aa: CASSPRTGTSYNEQFF
cdr3_nt: TGTGCCAGCTCACCCCGGACAGGTACCTCCTACAATGAGCAGTTCTTC

j_call: TRBJ2-2
cdr3_length: 15
d_call: -
v_call: TRBV7-6
clone_size: -
cdr3_aa: CASSLVGSNTGELFF
cdr3_nt: TGTGCCAGCAGCTTAGTGGGCTCAAACACCGGGGAGCTGTTTTTT

j_call: TRBJ1-2
cdr3_length: 15
d_call: TRBD1
v_call: TRBV6-5
clone_size: -
cdr3_aa: CASSYGFGQGASYTF
cdr3_nt: TGTGCCAGCAGTTACGGGTTCGGGCAGGGGGCCAGCTACACCTTC

j_call: TRBJ2-5
cdr3_length: 14
d_call: TRBD2
v_call: TRBV27
clone_size: -
cdr3_aa: CASSPAGGYETQYF
cdr3_nt: TGTGCCAGCAGCCCAGCGGGGGGCTATGAGACCCAGTACTTC

j_call: TRBJ2-1
cdr3_length: 18
d_call: TRBD2
v_call: TRBV27
clone_size: -
cdr3_aa: CASSSAPGGLYPYNEQFF
cdr3_nt: TGTGCCAGCAGTTCTGCCCCGGGGGGTCTTTATCCCTACAATGAGCAGTTCTTC

j_call: TRBJ2-3
cdr3_length: 14
d_call: -
v_call: TRBV7-3
clone_size: -
cdr3_aa: CASSLSKLTDTQYF
cdr3_nt: TGTGCCAGCAGCTTATCAAAACTCACAGATACGCAGTATTTT

j_call: TRBJ1-5
cdr3_length: 15
d_call: -
v_call: TRBV5-1
clone_size: -
cdr3_aa: CASNWTPNSNQPQHF
cdr3_nt: TGCGCCAGCAACTGGACACCGAATAGCAATCAGCCCCAGCATTTT

j_call: TRBJ2-1
cdr3_length: 14
d_call: TRBD2
v_call: TRBV29-1
clone_size: -
cdr3_aa: CSVEVAGRWNEQFF
cdr3_nt: TGCAGCGTTGAGGTAGCGGGAAGGTGGAATGAGCAGTTCTTC

j_call: TRBJ2-2
cdr3_length: 16
d_call: TRBD1
v_call: TRBV6-6
clone_size: -
cdr3_aa: CASSVTGGANTGELFF
cdr3_nt: TGTGCCAGCAGTGTAACAGGGGGCGCGAACACCGGGGAGCTGTTTTTT

j_call: TRBJ1-2
cdr3_length: 14
d_call: -
v_call: TRBV6-5
clone_size: -
cdr3_aa: CASSIERWGEGYPF
cdr3_nt: TGTGCCAGTTCTATTGAGAGGTGGGGTGAGGGCTACCCCTTC

j_call: TRBJ2-5
cdr3_length: 14
d_call: -
v_call: TRBV5-1
clone_size: -
cdr3_aa: CASSLEGHQETQYF
cdr3_nt: TGCGCCAGCAGCTTGGAGGGGCACCAAGAGACCCAGTACTTC